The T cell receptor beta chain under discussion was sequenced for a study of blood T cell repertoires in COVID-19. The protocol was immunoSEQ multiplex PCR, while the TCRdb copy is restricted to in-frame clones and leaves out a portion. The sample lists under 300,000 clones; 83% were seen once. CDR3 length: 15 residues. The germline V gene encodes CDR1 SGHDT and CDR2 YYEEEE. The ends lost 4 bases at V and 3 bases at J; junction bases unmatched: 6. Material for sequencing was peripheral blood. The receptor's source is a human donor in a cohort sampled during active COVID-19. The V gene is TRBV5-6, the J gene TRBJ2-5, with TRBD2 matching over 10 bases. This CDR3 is CASSRSLAGEETQYF. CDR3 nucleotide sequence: TGTGCCAGCAGCAGATCTCTAGCGGGGGAAGAGACCCAGTACTTC.